Listed below are T cell receptor beta chains from one sample, sequenced in a study of T cells expressing NK-cell markers. No DNA is given; TCRdb re-called the 5' RACE reads and lists each CDR3 protein once. The sample holds roughly 450,000 distinct CDR3 sequences. The sequenced sample consisted of blood T cells: a sorted CD56 or NKG2C T cell subset, CD4+ or CD8+ T cells, or bulk PBMC T cells (not recorded which). The receptors derive from a woman in her forties or fifties in good health. CDR3s include the opening cysteine and the closing phenylalanine or tryptophan. The order of the fields is J gene, V gene, CDR3 protein.

TRBJ1-1,TRBV6-2/TRBV6-3,CASSSQETGNTEAFF
TRBJ2-3,TRBV12-3/TRBV12-4,CASRAGEKNTQYF
TRBJ1-5,TRBV12-3/TRBV12-4,CASSPTGGGQPQHF
TRBJ2-3,TRBV20-1,CSAQPGVPRGFTQYF
TRBJ2-3,TRBV3-1,CASSWPGSPGLDTQYF
TRBJ2-1,TRBV6-5,CASSGNGLAGINEQFF
TRBJ2-1,TRBV12-3/TRBV12-4,CASTLRLRQGPNEQFF
TRBJ1-1,TRBV7-2,CASSLPRQGWTEAFF
TRBJ1-5,TRBV10-1,CASKPTGTGYSNQPQHF
TRBJ2-7,TRBV25-1,CASSPLNEQYF
TRBJ2-1,TRBV20-1,CSATTRGLANHNEQFF
TRBJ2-1,TRBV5-1,CASSLTGPPGNEQFF
TRBJ2-2,TRBV10-3,CAISPGLATGELFF
TRBJ2-2,TRBV3-1,CASSHGYRLAGPAELFF
TRBJ2-7,TRBV5-1,CASSLVLRSSYEQYF
TRBJ1-3,TRBV29-1,CSVLSRSPRSPGNTIYF
TRBJ2-7,TRBV5-1,CASSRLGGYYEQYF
TRBJ2-7,TRBV10-3,CAITAGGPRYF
TRBJ1-5,TRBV21-1,CASSNMSSNQPQHF
TRBJ2-3,TRBV2,CASRPGTGPTDTQYF
TRBJ2-1,TRBV6-2/TRBV6-3,CASSSRLAGASYNEQFF
TRBJ2-7,TRBV12-3/TRBV12-4,CASSFTSGSSGEQYF
TRBJ2-1,TRBV5-6,CASSLRAAREQFF
TRBJ1-2,TRBV6-5,CASSYLAADGYTF
TRBJ2-5,TRBV20-1,CSASRDQEGQYF
TRBJ1-1,TRBV12-3/TRBV12-4,CASSLLPWQGTTEAFF
TRBJ1-2,TRBV6-1,CASSETDYGYTF
TRBJ2-1,TRBV5-1,CASRDNSGRVYEQFF
TRBJ2-1,TRBV20-1,CSARDLAGAFRNEQFF
TRBJ1-4,TRBV5-1,CASSLAVGKLFF